The rows below give T cell receptor beta chains drawn from one sample of a study of T cell responses to AZD1222 COVID-19 vaccine. The assay was immunoSEQ multiplex PCR, and TCRdb's table has in-frame clones only and misses some. This table holds tens of thousands of clones, more than 75% found once. The material was peripheral blood, obtained 28 days after the second AZD1222 dose. These receptors all come from an adult who received the AZD1222 COVID-19 vaccine. Each CDR3 is given without its conserved first and last residue. Each record gives: CDR3 protein, V gene.

CDR3: ASSEAGQGTYEQY
V: TRBV6-1

CDR3: ASSHKGAGYT
V: TRBV12-3/TRBV12-4

CDR3: ASKGEQLNTEAF
V: TRBV28

CDR3: ASSLSGTGGSGEKLF
V: TRBV28

CDR3: ASSGAGTGVGNEQF
V: TRBV2

CDR3: ASSVDRTEAF
V: TRBV2

CDR3: ASSQDLARGLNTEAF
V: TRBV3-1/TRBV3-2

CDR3: ASSSLGGGVQETQY
V: TRBV7-9

CDR3: ASSAGLGNTIY
V: TRBV21-1

CDR3: ASIGGGLIYGYT
V: TRBV19

CDR3: ASSQFGTSHSPLH
V: TRBV3-1/TRBV3-2

CDR3: AWSGDRVTGELF
V: TRBV30

CDR3: SVERQGARRAF
V: TRBV29-1

CDR3: ASSLAASGERGRETQY
V: TRBV11-2

CDR3: ASFTGTGGIGELF
V: TRBV28

CDR3: ASRKEGGYQPQH
V: TRBV6-5

CDR3: AWSGGKGVGQPQH
V: TRBV30

CDR3: ASSTDRGTEAF
V: TRBV7-3

CDR3: ATAPRRYNSPLH
V: TRBV28

CDR3: ASSGPGGASYEQY
V: TRBV5-4

CDR3: ASSPSFRESEKLF
V: TRBV18

CDR3: ASRDNSYEQY
V: TRBV27

CDR3: ASLGGQSYEQY
V: TRBV6-6

CDR3: ASTRQGNQPQH
V: TRBV6-5

CDR3: AIPGGTHEQY
V: TRBV6-5

CDR3: ASSPGAGRGYT
V: TRBV6-2/TRBV6-3

CDR3: ATSDSPAVATNEKLF
V: TRBV24-1

CDR3: ASSQDPGGAETQY
V: TRBV3-1/TRBV3-2

CDR3: ASSYSGGAQNEQF
V: TRBV5-1

CDR3: ASSLEQGGYQPQH
V: TRBV7-2

CDR3: SASTHLAGGRETQY
V: TRBV20-1

CDR3: ASSQAWRGPGTEAF
V: TRBV4-1

CDR3: ASSVERGSPLH
V: TRBV9

CDR3: ASSSLQGANEKLF
V: TRBV5-1

CDR3: ASSEFLQETQY
V: TRBV2

CDR3: ASSPRLVETQY
V: TRBV14

CDR3: ASSRAEGTQY
V: TRBV7-8

CDR3: ASNDPAFSAADTQY
V: TRBV5-1

CDR3: ASSVTGTGFGEQY
V: TRBV5-1

CDR3: ASSPEKGSTEAF
V: TRBV5-1

CDR3: ASSQGEGGTGDQPQH
V: TRBV4-1

CDR3: ACKGEGVAALPANYGYT
V: TRBV30

CDR3: AWSPGVGAYEQY
V: TRBV30

CDR3: ASSDIGGTNTGELF
V: TRBV10-1

CDR3: ASSSGGYEKLF
V: TRBV19

CDR3: ASSVDGGGWQPQH
V: TRBV9

CDR3: ATSRDDGQGYYSNQPQH
V: TRBV15

CDR3: ASSLAFTEAF
V: TRBV7-2

CDR3: ATSPDGGVVEAF
V: TRBV24-1

CDR3: ASSLAPSSYNEQF
V: TRBV27